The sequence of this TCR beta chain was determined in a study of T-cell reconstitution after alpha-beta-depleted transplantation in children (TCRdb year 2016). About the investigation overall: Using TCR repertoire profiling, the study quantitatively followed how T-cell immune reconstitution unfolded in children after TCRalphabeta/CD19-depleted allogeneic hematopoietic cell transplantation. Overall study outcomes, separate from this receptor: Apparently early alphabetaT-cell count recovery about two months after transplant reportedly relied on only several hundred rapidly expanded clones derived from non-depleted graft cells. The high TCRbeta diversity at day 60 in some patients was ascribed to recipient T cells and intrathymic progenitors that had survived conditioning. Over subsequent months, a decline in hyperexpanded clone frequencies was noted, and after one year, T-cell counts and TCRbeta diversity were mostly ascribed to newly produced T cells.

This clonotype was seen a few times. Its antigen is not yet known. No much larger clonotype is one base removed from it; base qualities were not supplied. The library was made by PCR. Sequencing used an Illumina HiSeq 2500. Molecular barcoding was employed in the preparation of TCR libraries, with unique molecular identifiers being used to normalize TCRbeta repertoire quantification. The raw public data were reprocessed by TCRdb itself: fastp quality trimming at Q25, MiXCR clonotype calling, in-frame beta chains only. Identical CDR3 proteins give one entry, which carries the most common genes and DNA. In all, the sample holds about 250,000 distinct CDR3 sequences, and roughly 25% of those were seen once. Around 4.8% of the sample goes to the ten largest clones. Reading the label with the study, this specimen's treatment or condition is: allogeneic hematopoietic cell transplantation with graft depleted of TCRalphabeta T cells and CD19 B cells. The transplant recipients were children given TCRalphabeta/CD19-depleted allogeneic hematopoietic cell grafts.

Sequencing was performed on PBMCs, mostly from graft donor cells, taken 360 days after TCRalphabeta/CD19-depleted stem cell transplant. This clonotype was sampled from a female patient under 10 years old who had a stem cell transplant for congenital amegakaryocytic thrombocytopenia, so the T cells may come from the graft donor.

The CDR3 has the sequence CASSSPGGGNTGELFF. The DNA reads TGTGCCAGCAGTTCTCCGGGAGGGGGTAACACCGGGGAGCTGTTTTTT. The chain is encoded by TRBV12-3 or TRBV12-4 joined to TRBJ2-2, and TRBD2 aligns with 8 junction nucleotides. There are 16 amino acids in the CDR3, from cysteine to phenylalanine inclusive. The only DNA kept is the CDR3, 48 bases in frame from the first base. Unmatched junction bases come to 6, with V trimmed by 4 bases and J by 2 bases.